These 23 T cell receptor beta chains came from one sample sequenced in a study of T cells in Graves' hyperthyroidism and ophthalmopathy. Researchers took RNA transcripts and amplified the TCR beta CDR3 regions from them. TCR CDR3 underwent first-round RT-PCR with the HTBI primer set. TCRdb analysed the multiplex PCR reads with MiXCR anew, one entry per CDR3 protein. The data show around 190,000 distinct CDR3 sequences, about a sixth seen once. Sequencing was carried out using blood. Receptors originate from a woman in her fifties or sixties with Graves' hyperthyroidism.

This clonotype was recorded at least ten times. The rearrangement links TRBV7-2 to TRBJ1-2; TRBD1 might be the D (5 bases). CDR3 length: 15 amino acids. V lost 5 bases and J 0 bases, leaving 13 bases between the germline ends. Germline lookup yields CDR1 SGHTA and CDR2 FQGNSA. The CDR3 nucleotides read TGTGCCAGCAGCCCCCGGGGACCAACTAACTATGGCTACACCTTC. Its protein is CASSPRGPTNYGYTF.

The gene calls are TRBV6-9 and TRBJ1-1, with 8 bases matching TRBD1. The CDR3 length is 15 residues. Per the germline V gene, CDR1 is MNHGY and CDR2 is SVAAGI. V shed 3 bases and J 1 base; nucleotides not matched to a gene: 4. CDR3 DNA sequence: TGTGCCAGCAGTTACTTGGGACAGGAGAACACTGAAGCTTTCTTT. Translating gives CASSYLGQENTEAFF.

This clonotype was recorded many times. V gene TRBV6-1 combines with J gene TRBJ1-4; possibly TRBD1 for D (6 bases). Trimming took off 4 bases at V and 0 bases at J, with 15 bases between the two ends. Per the germline V gene, CDR1 is MNHNS and CDR2 is SASEGT. The CDR3 has 17 amino acids. Here the CDR3 reads CASSGGGQSTTNEKLFF. The CDR3 coding sequence is TGTGCCAGCAGTGGTGGCGGACAGTCTACAACTAATGAAAAACTGTTTTTT.

This clonotype was found many times. This sequence joins TRBV11-2 and TRBJ1-6, with unresolved D. The CDR3 is 17 residues long. Trimming stripped 5 bases from V and 6 bases from J, with 20 bases between. From germline, CDR1 is SGHAT and CDR2 FQNNGV. The CDR3 DNA reads TGTGCCAGCAGCATACGCGGCGGGGTTGCCGGTAATTCACCCCTCCACTTT. Its protein product is CASSIRGGVAGNSPLHF.

This clonotype was seen many times. The rearrangement links TRBV7-2 to TRBJ2-3, with 14 nucleotides matching TRBD2. This CDR3 is built from 17 residues. Germline V gene lookup returns CDR1 SGHTA and CDR2 FQGNSA. J gave up 5 bases and V 1 base, and 5 bases lay outside the gene matches. CDR3 region: CASSLDTGLAGVDTQYF. For the CDR3, the DNA is TGTGCCAGCAGCTTAGATACGGGACTAGCGGGGGTAGATACGCAGTATTTT.

The genes are TRBV9 and TRBJ2-2, with 7 bases fitting TRBD2. V was clipped by 2 bases and J by 4 bases; unmatched bases: 8. The CDR3 sequence is 16 residues long. CDR1 and CDR2 from the germline V gene are SGDLS and YYNGEE. The CDR3 bases are TGTGCCAGCAGCGTTGGGGAGGGCCTATCCACCGGGGAGCTGTTTTTT. This translates into CASSVGEGLSTGELFF.

The chain employs TRBV18 and TRBJ1-6, with 8 bases identical to TRBD1. The J segment lost 6 bases and the V segment lost 4 bases, leaving 5 bases of the junction unmatched. The length of the CDR3 is 15 residues. CDR1 and CDR2 from the germline V gene are KGHSH and LQKENI. This CDR3 is CASSLSDRANSPLHF. Written as DNA, the CDR3 is TGTGCCAGCTCACTGTCGGACAGGGCTAATTCACCCCTCCACTTT.

The chain employs TRBV18 and TRBJ2-1, with D tentatively TRBD2 (7 bases). Germline CDR1 KGHSH, CDR2 LQKENI. The V gene lost 3 bases and the J gene lost 4 bases, with 16 bases spanning the gap. This CDR3 has 16 amino acids. CDR3 protein: CASSPGRGALYNEQFF. In DNA, the CDR3 is TGTGCCAGCTCACCGGGACGGGGGGCCCTGTACAATGAGCAGTTCTTC.

CDR3 DNA: TGCAGTGCTAGTATCCTAGCCAAAAACATTCAGTACTTC. Its protein is CSASILAKNIQYF. The chain employs TRBV20-1 and TRBJ2-4; D unclear. Germline values: CDR1 DFQATT, CDR2 SNEGSKA (reference sequence). This CDR3 region has 13 residues. V was clipped by 3 bases and J by 0 bases, with 6 bases between them.

There are many counts of this clonotype. The gene calls are TRBV20-1 and TRBJ2-1, with TRBD1 as a possible D gene (5 bases). V dropped 2 bases and J dropped 3 bases, with 11 bases sitting between them. The CDR3 spans 14 residues. The V gene's germline CDR1 is DFQATT and CDR2 SNEGSKA (reference sequence). In DNA form, the CDR3 reads TGCAGTGCTAGATTAGGGGCAAACTACAATGAGCAGTTCTTC. It is translated as CSARLGANYNEQFF.

This clonotype was found many times. The genes are TRBV27 and TRBJ2-7; 8 bases match TRBD1. Germline lookup yields CDR1 MNHEY and CDR2 SMNVEV (reference sequence). The CDR3 runs 15 residues. Trimming at V came to 0 bases and at J to 5 bases, leaving 6 bases not matched to a gene. In nucleotides, the CDR3 is TGTGCCAGCAGTTTATCGACAGGGGCCGGCCACGAGCAGTACTTC. Protein: CASSLSTGAGHEQYF.

At least ten counts were recorded for this clonotype. V gene TRBV19 combines with J gene TRBJ1-1; 7 positions match TRBD1. V lost 6 bases, J lost 4 bases, and 8 bases stayed unmatched. The CDR3 sequence is 14 residues long. The V gene's germline CDR1 is LNHDA and CDR2 SQIVND (reference sequence). CDR3 nucleotide sequence: TGTGCCAGTAGGTCGACAGGGAGGGGCACTGAAGCTTTCTTT. It is translated as CASRSTGRGTEAFF.

The chain joins TRBV30 to TRBJ2-7; D unresolved. Trimming took off 0 bases at V and 0 bases at J, with 12 bases between the two ends. The CDR3 spans 15 residues. CDR1 and CDR2 (germline): GTSNPN, SVGIG (reference sequence). The CDR3, as DNA: TGTGCCTGGAGTGTAAAGGGCAGGAGCTCCTACGAGCAGTACTTC. Translation gives CAWSVKGRSSYEQYF. Looking up the rest from reference TRBV30 and TRBJ2-7 gives the full variable domain: SQTIHQWPATLVQPVGSPLSLECTVEGTSNPNLYWYRQAAGRGLQLLFYSVGIGQISSEVPQNLSASRPQDRQFILSSKKLLLSDSGFYLCAWSVKGRSSYEQYFGPGTRLTVT.

This clonotype was seen ten or more times. This chain uses TRBV27 with TRBJ2-7, with a tentative D call TRBD1 (5 bases). The CDR3 contains 14 residues. The ends were cut back, 3 bases at V and 4 bases at J, with 13 bases in the middle. Germline V lookup: CDR1 MNHEY, CDR2 SMNVEV (reference sequence). The CDR3 coding sequence is TGTGCCAGCAGTTTCTTGGGGCTTGGGTACGAGCAGTACTTC. Protein sequence: CASSFLGLGYEQYF.

This clonotype was detected ten times or more. CDR3 sequence: CATSVHYNEQFF. The CDR3, as DNA: TGTGCCACCAGTGTCCACTACAATGAGCAGTTCTTC. The chain employs TRBV24-1 and TRBJ2-1; no reliable D call. Per the germline V gene, CDR1 is KGHDR and CDR2 is SFDVKD. The CDR3 runs to 12 residues. Trimming removed 5 bases from V and 3 bases from J, with 4 bases in between.

V gene TRBV7-2 combines with J gene TRBJ2-1; tentatively, D is TRBD2 (5 bases). V was cut by 1 base and J by 8 bases, with 18 bases left in between. The germline V gene encodes CDR1 SGHTA and CDR2 FQGNSA. The CDR3 is 16 residues long. CDR3 protein: CASSLGGGLANHEQFF. The DNA for the CDR3 is TGTGCCAGCAGCTTAGGGGGTGGGCTAGCAAATCATGAGCAGTTCTTC. Filled out from reference TRBV7-2 and TRBJ2-1, the complete variable domain reads GAGVSQSPSNKVTEKGKDVELRCDPISGHTALYWYRQSLGQGLEFLIYFQGNSAPDKSGLPSDRFSAERTGGSVSTLTIQRTQQEDSAVYLCASSLGGGLANHEQFFGPGTRLTVL.

This clonotype has a count of ten or more. The rearrangement joins TRBV10-2 to TRBJ2-7, with D maybe TRBD1 (6 bases). V was trimmed by 3 bases and J by 3 bases, leaving 18 bases between them. CDR1 is WSHSY and CDR2 is SAAADI in the germline V gene. The CDR3 spans 16 residues. The CDR3 loop reads CASSDPYRESSYEQYF. In nucleotides, the CDR3 is TGCGCCAGCAGTGACCCCTACAGGGAATCTAGCTACGAGCAGTACTTC.

Only a few counts were recorded for this clonotype. V and J are TRBV6-2 or TRBV6-3 and TRBJ2-6, with no clear D. Trimming pared 2 bases from V and 0 bases from J, leaving 5 bases between. The length of the CDR3 is 15 residues. Germline V lookup: CDR1 MNHEY, CDR2 SVGEGT. The CDR3 DNA reads TGTGCCAGCAGTTACCCCTACTCTGGGGCCAACGTCCTGACTTTC. It yields the protein CASSYPYSGANVLTF.

This clonotype was detected a few times. This rearrangement joins TRBV3-1 to TRBJ2-2; 8 bases agree with TRBD1. The CDR3 runs 15 residues. Trimming at V came to 2 bases and at J to 5 bases, leaving 4 bases not matched to a gene. Germline V gene data show CDR1 as LGHDT and CDR2 as YNNKEL (reference sequence). The CDR3 coding sequence is TGTGCCAGCAGCCAAAATGACAGGGGTACCGGGGAGCTGTTTTTT. Its protein is CASSQNDRGTGELFF.

This sequence joins TRBV19 and TRBJ1-1; no definite D call. The CDR3 contains 13 residues. Germline assignment: CDR1 LNHDA and CDR2 SQIVND (reference sequence). V lost 6 bases, J lost 4 bases, and 12 bases lay in between. The CDR3 DNA reads as TGTGCCAGTAGATACACCGGGGTCACTGAAGCTTTCTTT. It is translated as CASRYTGVTEAFF. The full variable domain, completed using reference TRBV19 and TRBJ1-1, is DGGITQSPKYLFRKEGQNVTLSCEQNLNHDAMYWYRQDPGQGLRLIYYSQIVNDFQKGDIAEGYSVSREKKESFPLTVTSAQKNPTAFYLCASRYTGVTEAFFGQGTRLTVV.

This clonotype was observed at least ten times. The chain recombines TRBV28 with TRBJ2-1; tentatively, D is TRBD2 (7 bases). CDR3 length: 15 amino acids. Trimming removed 4 bases from V and 5 bases from J, with 15 bases in between. The germline V gene encodes CDR1 MDHEN and CDR2 SYDVKM. DNA for the CDR3: TGTGCCAGCAGTTCGCGCGGGGGCTTCGACAATGAGCAGTTCTTC. It codes for CASSSRGGFDNEQFF.

CDR3 protein: CASRPGQGWYGYTF. DNA for the CDR3: TGTGCCAGCAGGCCTGGACAGGGATGGTATGGCTACACCTTC. This chain joins TRBV5-6 and TRBJ1-2, with TRBD1 matching over 8 bases. This CDR3 comprises 14 residues. CDR1 is SGHDT, CDR2 YYEEEE, per germline. V dropped 5 bases and J dropped 5; count of bases not matched to a gene: 8.

The chain combines TRBV5-6 with TRBJ1-1; D might be TRBD1 (5 bases). V was cut by 4 bases and J by 8 bases, with 18 bases left in between. Germline V CDR1 and CDR2: SGHDT, YYEEEE. This CDR3 is 14 amino acids long. The CDR3 loop is CASSRYWLRQEAFF. For the CDR3, the DNA is TGTGCCAGCAGCCGCTATTGGCTCCGACAGGAAGCTTTCTTT.